This TCR beta chain was identified during a study of cytomegalovirus exposure and HLA in healthy donors. Method: immunoSEQ multiplex PCR; TCRdb's copy keeps in-frame clones and lacks some. The table lists under 250,000 clones, roughly 84% of them singletons. The CDR3 consists of 14 residues. The trim removed 5 bases at V and 2 bases at J, leaving 9 bases unmatched. Looked up from germline, CDR1 is SQVTM and CDR2 is ANQGSEA. This TCR derives from a woman under 30 in good health and CMV-seropositive. V usage is TRBV29-1 and J usage is TRBJ2-7; TRBD2 matches at 7 bases. The sequenced material came from PBMCs. The CDR3 reads CSVTSRERPYEQYF. The CDR3 nucleotides read TGCAGCGTTACGTCGCGGGAGAGGCCCTACGAGCAGTACTTC.